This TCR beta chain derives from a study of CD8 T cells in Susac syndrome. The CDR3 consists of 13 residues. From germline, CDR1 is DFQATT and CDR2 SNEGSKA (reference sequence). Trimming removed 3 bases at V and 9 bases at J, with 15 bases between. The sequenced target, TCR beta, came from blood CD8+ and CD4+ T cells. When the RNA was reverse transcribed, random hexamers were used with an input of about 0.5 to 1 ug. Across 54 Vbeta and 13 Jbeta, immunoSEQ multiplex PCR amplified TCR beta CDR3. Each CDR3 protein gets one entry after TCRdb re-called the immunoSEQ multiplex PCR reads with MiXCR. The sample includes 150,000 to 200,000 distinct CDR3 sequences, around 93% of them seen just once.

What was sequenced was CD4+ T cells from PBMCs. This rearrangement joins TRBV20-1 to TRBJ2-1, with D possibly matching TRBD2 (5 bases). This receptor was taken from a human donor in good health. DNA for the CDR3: TGCAGTGCTAGCCTAGCTGTCATTAGTGAGCAGTTCTTC. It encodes CSASLAVISEQFF.